These 26 T cell receptor beta chains share one sample of origin, sequenced in a study of cytomegalovirus exposure and HLA in healthy donors. A multiplex PCR was run with 60 Vbeta primers and 13 Jbeta primers. Generated by immunoSEQ multiplex PCR, the TCRdb table keeps only in-frame clones and is missing some. The table lists about 93,000 clones, around 77% of them singletons. Source material: PBMCs. These receptors all come from a boy aged 10-17 years in good health and CMV-seronegative.

The V and J genes are TRBV28 and TRBJ2-7; TRBD2 agrees at 7 bases. Germline assignment: CDR1 MDHEN and CDR2 SYDVKM. CDR3 length: 13 amino acids. V gave up 6 bases and J gave up 7 bases; unmatched junction bases: 9. The CDR3 nucleotides read TGTGCCAGCAGCCCCTACGGGGAGGGGGAGCAGTACTTC. Its protein product is CASSPYGEGEQYF.

The chain links TRBV18 to TRBJ2-1; TRBD1 aligns across 7 bases. Germline V gives CDR1 KGHSH, CDR2 LQKENI. Trimming cost V 3 bases and J 6 bases; bases outside gene matches: 2. CDR3 size: 13 residues. The CDR3 DNA sequence: TGTGCCAGCTCACCCGACAGGGCCAATGAGCAGTTCTTC. Translation gives CASSPDRANEQFF.

J is TRBJ1-1 and V is TRBV28; D not certain. The ends were cut back, 5 bases at V and 1 base at J, with 14 bases in the middle. CDR3 size: 15 residues. Germline V gene lookup returns CDR1 MDHEN and CDR2 SYDVKM. This CDR3 reads CASSPTGVTNTEAFF. CDR3 in DNA: TGTGCCAGCAGTCCTACGGGAGTAACGAACACTGAAGCTTTCTTT.

V usage is TRBV7-3 and J usage is TRBJ2-7, with 9 bases lining up with TRBD2. This CDR3 region has 13 residues. Trimming removed 1 base from V and 5 bases from J; junction bases left unmatched: 0. CDR1 SGHTA and CDR2 FQGTGA come from the germline V gene. For the CDR3, the DNA is TGTGCCAGCAGCTTAAGGACTAGCGACGAGCAGTACTTC. Amino acid sequence: CASSLRTSDEQYF.

The chain links TRBV7-6 to TRBJ2-7; D is possibly TRBD2 (5 bases). From germline, CDR1 is SGHVS and CDR2 FNYEAQ. The V and J ends lost 1 base and 0 bases respectively, with 10 bases between them. The CDR3 runs to 15 residues. DNA of the CDR3: TGTGCCAGCAGCTTAGGGGGAGCCAGCTCCTACGAGCAGTACTTC. Translating gives CASSLGGASSYEQYF.

The rearrangement uses TRBV30 and TRBJ1-5, with TRBD1 matching over 8 bases. The V gene end was trimmed by 3 bases and the J gene end by 0 bases; junction bases not matched to a gene: 4. The CDR3 runs 15 residues. CDR1 GTSNPN and CDR2 SVGIG come from the germline V gene (reference sequence). The CDR3 sequence is CAWSQTGGSNQPQHF. The DNA of the CDR3 is TGTGCCTGGAGCCAAACAGGGGGTAGCAATCAGCCCCAGCATTTT.

The chain employs TRBV11-2 and TRBJ2-7; D ambiguous. V lost 3 bases and J 7 bases, leaving 13 bases between the germline ends. This CDR3 contains 13 residues. Germline V gene lookup returns CDR1 SGHAT and CDR2 FQNNGV. The CDR3 DNA sequence: TGTGCCAGCAGCTTCCAGGCTGTCGTTGAGCAGTACTTC. Amino acid sequence: CASSFQAVVEQYF.

This rearrangement joins TRBV19 to TRBJ1-1; D remains unclear. Germline V gene lookup returns CDR1 LNHDA and CDR2 SQIVND (reference sequence). The CDR3 spans 13 residues. The germline V and J ends were trimmed by 3 bases and 0 bases, with 5 bases remaining between them. This CDR3 reads CASSISMNTEAFF. CDR3 sequence (DNA): TGTGCCAGTAGTATTTCTATGAACACTGAAGCTTTCTTT. The complete variable domain, with remaining parts taken from reference TRBV19 and TRBJ1-1, reads DGGITQSPKYLFRKEGQNVTLSCEQNLNHDAMYWYRQDPGQGLRLIYYSQIVNDFQKGDIAEGYSVSREKKESFPLTVTSAQKNPTAFYLCASSISMNTEAFFGQGTRLTVV.

The CDR3 sequence: CSAAGGSTYEQYF. The CDR3 nucleotides are TGCAGCGCAGCGGGGGGAAGTACCTACGAGCAGTACTTC. The chain recombines TRBV29-1 with TRBJ2-7, with 9 bases identical to TRBD2. The V gene's germline CDR1 is SQVTM and CDR2 ANQGSEA. This CDR3 has 13 amino acids. The trim removed 7 bases at V and 2 bases at J, leaving 6 bases unmatched.

This clone was recorded only once. This chain joins TRBV6-5 and TRBJ1-1, with a tentative D call TRBD1 (5 bases). Trimming pared 6 bases from V and 6 bases from J, leaving 14 bases between. This CDR3 comprises 13 residues. Germline V gene sequence: CDR1 MNHEY, CDR2 SVGAGI. DNA of the CDR3: TGTGCCAGCAGCTCTTTTGGGGGGGCTGAAGCTTTCTTT. This codes for CASSSFGGAEAFF.

CDR3 sequence (DNA): TGTGCCAGCAGACCTCTACAGGGCCCTGAAGCTTTCTTT. This encodes CASRPLQGPEAFF. V usage is TRBV7-9 and J usage is TRBJ1-1, with a weak D call TRBD1 (6 bases). V was shortened by 6 bases and J by 6 bases, with 14 bases between the two germline ends. Germline V gives CDR1 SEHNR, CDR2 FQNEAQ (reference sequence). CDR3 length equals 13 residues.

The CDR3 bases are TGTGCCAGCAGTTTATGGGGCAGCACAGATACGCAGTATTTT. It specifies CASSLWGSTDTQYF. The chain uses TRBV27 and TRBJ2-3; D is perhaps TRBD1 (5 bases). The CDR3 consists of 14 residues. From germline, CDR1 is MNHEY and CDR2 SMNVEV (reference sequence). V shed 1 base and J shed 0 bases, with 5 bases lying between them.

The chain couples TRBV7-9 to TRBJ1-4; 8 nucleotides line up with TRBD1. The V gene end was trimmed by 3 bases and the J gene end by 6 bases; junction bases not matched to a gene: 6. CDR1 and CDR2 from the germline V gene are SEHNR and FQNEAQ (reference sequence). This CDR3 has 15 residues. CDR3 in DNA: TGTGCCAGCAGCTTTAGGGGGACAGGAGATGAAAAACTGTTTTTT. Amino acids: CASSFRGTGDEKLFF.

The J gene is TRBJ2-1, the V gene TRBV7-9; D might be TRBD2 (5 bases). Looked up from germline, CDR1 is SEHNR and CDR2 is FQNEAQ (reference sequence). V dropped 4 bases and J dropped 14 bases, with 18 bases sitting between them. This CDR3 comprises 13 residues. The CDR3 bases are TGTGCCAGCAGCTCCCCTAGCAGTTTATTGGAGTTCTTC. Amino acids: CASSSPSSLLEFF.

The chain combines TRBV6-4 with TRBJ1-5; possibly TRBD1 for D (5 bases). V lost 6 bases and J 4 bases, leaving 7 bases between the germline ends. The CDR3 totals 12 residues. Per germline, CDR1 MRHNA and CDR2 SNTAGT. The DNA of the CDR3 is TGTGCCAGCAGGGGGGGGAATCAGCCCCAGCATTTT. Translation: CASRGGNQPQHF.

V gene TRBV4-3 combines with J gene TRBJ2-1, with 10 bases lining up with TRBD2. The trim removed 0 bases at V and 4 bases at J, leaving 3 bases unmatched. CDR3 length: 16 amino acids. Germline loops: CDR1 LGHNA, CDR2 YSLEER. DNA of the CDR3: TGCGCCAGCAGCCAAGATGGGACTAGCGTTTACAATGAGCAGTTCTTC. Its translation: CASSQDGTSVYNEQFF.

The chain has TRBV11-2 and TRBJ2-2; D uncertain. V dropped 7 bases and J dropped 2 bases, with 14 bases sitting between them. CDR3 length equals 15 residues. The germline gives CDR1 SGHAT, CDR2 FQNNGV. CDR3 in DNA: TGTGCCAGCACCGACTCCTCTGTTAACACCGGGGAGCTGTTTTTT. Protein sequence: CASTDSSVNTGELFF.

The chain links TRBV6-5 to TRBJ2-7, with D hard to call. The CDR3 is 15 amino acids. Germline lookup yields CDR1 MNHEY and CDR2 SVGAGI. The ends were cut back, 1 base at V and 0 bases at J, with 10 bases in the middle. The CDR3 nucleotides are TGTGCCAGCAGTTACTTGAACAGCAACTCCTACGAGCAGTACTTC. Its protein product is CASSYLNSNSYEQYF.

The V and J genes are TRBV7-9 and TRBJ2-2; the D is unclear. The CDR3 consists of 14 residues. The V end lost 2 bases, the J end lost 1 base, and 5 bases lay between the germline ends. Germline lookup yields CDR1 SEHNR and CDR2 FQNEAQ (reference sequence). The CDR3 reads CASSLPGNTGELFF. The CDR3 DNA reads as TGTGCCAGCAGCTTACCGGGGAACACCGGGGAGCTGTTTTTT.

Note on this clone: At one of its ends the junction is not consistent with the germline gene, which may arise from a read error. The rearrangement links TRBV7-9 to TRBJ2-7; D possibly corresponds to TRBD2 (7 bases). This CDR3 contains 16 residues. In germline, CDR1 is SEHNR, CDR2 FQNEAQ (reference sequence). For the CDR3, the DNA is TGTGCCAGCAGCTTAGTAGGGAGGGGGGGCTCCCACGAGCAGTACTTC. This sequence encodes CASSLVGRGGSHEQYF.

The chain links TRBV28 to TRBJ1-4, with 9 bases lining up with TRBD1. Germline trimming cut 7 bases from V and 8 bases from J; bases unmatched to any gene: 8. CDR3 length: 14 residues. CDR1 and CDR2 (germline): MDHEN, SYDVKM. In DNA form, the CDR3 reads TGTGCCAGCACTCGGACAGGGGTGGAGGAAAAACTGTTTTTT. It is translated as CASTRTGVEEKLFF.

The chain is built from TRBV25-1 and TRBJ2-7; 7 bases are shared with TRBD2. Germline trimming cut 4 bases from V and 3 bases from J; bases unmatched to any gene: 12. CDR3 size: 16 residues. Germline lookup yields CDR1 MGHDK and CDR2 SYGVNS. The CDR3 DNA follows: TGTGCCAGCAGTGGCTTTAGGCCGGGGGGACTCTACGAGCAGTACTTC. It specifies CASSGFRPGGLYEQYF.

This clone was seen a single time. The V call is TRBV25-1, the J call TRBJ1-1; D not certain. The V end lost 6 bases, the J end lost 0 bases, and 11 bases lay between the germline ends. Germline CDR1 is MGHDK and CDR2 is SYGVNS. There are 14 residues in the CDR3. Here the CDR3 reads CASSGSGVNTEAFF. The CDR3 bases are TGTGCCAGCAGCGGGTCGGGAGTGAACACTGAAGCTTTCTTT.

This clone was counted once. Other DNA sequences of this sample code for an identical CDR3. The genes are TRBV29-1 and TRBJ1-5; 7 positions agree with TRBD1. The trim removed 6 bases at V and 3 bases at J, leaving 5 bases unmatched. Germline V gives CDR1 SQVTM, CDR2 ANQGSEA. CDR3 length equals 13 residues. The CDR3 DNA sequence: TGCAGCGTCGGAGACAGGGTCAATCAGCCCCAGCATTTT. Amino acids: CSVGDRVNQPQHF.

As DNA, the CDR3 is TGTGCCTGGAGCGAGACAGGGAATGGCTACACCTTC. The encoded protein is CAWSETGNGYTF. The chain carries TRBV30 and TRBJ1-2; TRBD1 agrees at 7 bases. V lost 3 bases and J lost 6; bases outside the gene matches: 4. Germline CDR1 reads GTSNPN; CDR2 reads SVGIG (reference sequence). This CDR3 has 12 residues.

V is TRBV13 and J is TRBJ1-1; D call uncertain. Germline CDR1 reads PRHDT; CDR2 reads FYEKMQ (reference sequence). Trimming shortened V by 4 bases and J by 2 bases, and 8 bases separated the two germline ends. The CDR3 contains 13 residues. The CDR3, as DNA: TGTGCCAGCAGCTGGACTCTAAACACTGAAGCTTTCTTT. This translates into CASSWTLNTEAFF.